This is a list of T cell receptor beta chains from one sample in a study of CD8+ T cells in alopecia areata. Libraries were prepared by immunoSEQ multiplex PCR; TCRdb keeps only in-frame clonotypes and omits some of them. The table includes 150,000 to 200,000 clones, approximately 50% detected once. This sample comprised CD8+ T cells sorted from blood, obtained at approximately week 51, from a patient treated with tofacitinib. Receptors were obtained from a human donor with alopecia areata. Each CDR3 is given with its conserved first and last residue. D genes are given only for firm matches. Some rows mark clone size as missing; the rest say once, few, many or name a class of expanded clone.

-,TRBJ2-5,-,TRBV4-1,TGCGCCAGCAGCCAAGATAGCCTTGACACTCAAGAGACCCAGTACTTC,CASSQDSLDTQETQYF
-,TRBJ2-3,-,TRBV5-1,TGCGCCAGCAGCTTGGAAGGTGGGGATGGCACAGATACGCAGTATTTT,CASSLEGGDGTDTQYF
-,TRBJ2-6,-,TRBV30,TGTGCCTGGAGATCAATCGGGGACGGGGCCAACGTCCTGACTTTC,CAWRSIGDGANVLTF
few,TRBJ1-1,TRBD1,TRBV29-1,TGCAGCGTTGTGGGGACCCTCGGGAGACCAGGGGGAGCTTTCTTT,CSVVGTLGRPGGAFF
few,TRBJ1-4,TRBD1,TRBV6-5,TGTGCCAGCAGTTACTCGTACAGGGGGGAAGAAAAACTGTTTTTT,CASSYSYRGEEKLFF
few,TRBJ2-3,-,TRBV9,TGTGCCAGCAGCGATCCAGGCGGAGCAGATACGCAGTATTTT,CASSDPGGADTQYF
-,TRBJ1-1,TRBD1,TRBV2,TGTGCCAGCAGTGGAGGACAGGGGTACACTGAAGCTTTCTTT,CASSGGQGYTEAFF
-,TRBJ2-5,-,TRBV6-6,TGTGCCAGCAGTTATGCCGGGGACGAGACCCAGTACTTC,CASSYAGDETQYF
-,TRBJ1-1,-,TRBV2,TGTGCCAGCAGTGAATCAACGGGGTCCATGAACACTGAAGCTTTCTTT,CASSESTGSMNTEAFF
few,TRBJ2-7,-,TRBV29-1,TGCAGCGTCGCCAAACAGGGACCCTACGAGCAGTACTTC,CSVAKQGPYEQYF
-,TRBJ1-3,-,TRBV30,TGTGCCATGGTGGGGGTCTCTGGAAACACCATATATTTT,CAMVGVSGNTIYF